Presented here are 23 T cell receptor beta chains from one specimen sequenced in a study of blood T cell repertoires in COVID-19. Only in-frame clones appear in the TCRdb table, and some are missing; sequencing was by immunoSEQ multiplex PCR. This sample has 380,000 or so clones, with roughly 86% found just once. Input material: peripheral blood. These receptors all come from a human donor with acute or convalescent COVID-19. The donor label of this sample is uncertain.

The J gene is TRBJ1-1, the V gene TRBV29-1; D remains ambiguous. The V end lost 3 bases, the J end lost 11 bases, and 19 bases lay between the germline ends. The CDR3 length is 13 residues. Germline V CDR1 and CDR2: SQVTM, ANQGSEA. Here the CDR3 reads CSVDSSNGASAFF. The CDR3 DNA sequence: TGCAGCGTTGATTCGTCGAACGGAGCATCCGCTTTCTTT.

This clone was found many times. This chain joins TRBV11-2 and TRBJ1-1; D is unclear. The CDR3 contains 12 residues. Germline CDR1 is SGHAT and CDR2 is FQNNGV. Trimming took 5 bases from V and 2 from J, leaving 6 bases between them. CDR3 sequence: CASSHSNTEAFF. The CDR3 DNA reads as TGTGCCAGCAGCCACAGCAACACTGAAGCTTTCTTT.

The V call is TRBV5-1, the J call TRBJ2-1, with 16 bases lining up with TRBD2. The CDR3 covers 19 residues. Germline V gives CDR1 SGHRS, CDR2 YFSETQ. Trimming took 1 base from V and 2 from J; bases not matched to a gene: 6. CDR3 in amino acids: CASSLMVGLAGGPYNEQFF. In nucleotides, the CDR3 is TGCGCCAGCAGCTTGATGGTGGGACTAGCGGGGGGGCCCTACAATGAGCAGTTCTTC.

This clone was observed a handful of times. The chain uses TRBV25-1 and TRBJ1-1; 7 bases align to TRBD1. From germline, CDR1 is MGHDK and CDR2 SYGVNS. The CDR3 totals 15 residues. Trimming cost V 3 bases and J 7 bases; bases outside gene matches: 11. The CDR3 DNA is TGTGCCAGCAGTGACCACAGGGGAAGTGGCAATGAAGCTTTCTTT. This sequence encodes CASSDHRGSGNEAFF.

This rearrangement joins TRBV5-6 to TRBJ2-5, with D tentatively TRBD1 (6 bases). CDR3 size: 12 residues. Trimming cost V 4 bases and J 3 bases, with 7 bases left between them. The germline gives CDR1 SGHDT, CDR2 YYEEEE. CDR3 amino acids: CASSPGEETQYF. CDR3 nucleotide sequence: TGTGCCAGCAGCCCAGGGGAAGAGACCCAGTACTTC.

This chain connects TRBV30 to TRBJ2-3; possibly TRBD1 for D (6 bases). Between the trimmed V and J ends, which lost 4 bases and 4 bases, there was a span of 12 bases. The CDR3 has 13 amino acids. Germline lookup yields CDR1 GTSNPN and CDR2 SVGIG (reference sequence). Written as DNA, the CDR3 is TGTGCCTGGAAGGCCAGGGGACCAGATACGCAGTATTTT. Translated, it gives CAWKARGPDTQYF. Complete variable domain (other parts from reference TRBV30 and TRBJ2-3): SQTIHQWPATLVQPVGSPLSLECTVEGTSNPNLYWYRQAAGRGLQLLFYSVGIGQISSEVPQNLSASRPQDRQFILSSKKLLLSDSGFYLCAWKARGPDTQYFGPGTRLTVL.

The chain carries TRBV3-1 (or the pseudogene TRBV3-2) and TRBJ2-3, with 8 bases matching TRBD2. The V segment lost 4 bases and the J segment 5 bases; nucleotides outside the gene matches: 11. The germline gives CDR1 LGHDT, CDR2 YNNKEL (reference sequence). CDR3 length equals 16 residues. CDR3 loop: CASSPPGREEVDTQYF. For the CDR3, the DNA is TGTGCCAGCAGCCCCCCTGGGCGGGAGGAGGTAGATACGCAGTATTTT.

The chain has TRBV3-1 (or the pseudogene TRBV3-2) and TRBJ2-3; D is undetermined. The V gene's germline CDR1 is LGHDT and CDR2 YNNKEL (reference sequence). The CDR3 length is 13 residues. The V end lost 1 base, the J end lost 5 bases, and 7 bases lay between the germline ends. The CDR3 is CASSQVEIDTQYF. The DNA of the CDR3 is TGTGCCAGCAGCCAAGTAGAGATAGATACGCAGTATTTT.

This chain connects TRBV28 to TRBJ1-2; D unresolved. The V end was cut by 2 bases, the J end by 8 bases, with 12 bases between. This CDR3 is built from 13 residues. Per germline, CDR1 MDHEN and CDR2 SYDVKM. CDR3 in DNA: TGTGCCAGCAGTTTAATTGGGCAGTTAGGCTACACCTTC. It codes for CASSLIGQLGYTF.

The CDR3 DNA reads as TGTGCCAGCAGCCAAGCGCGGGACACTGAAGCTTTCTTT. This translates into CASSQARDTEAFF. The chain links TRBV4-2 to TRBJ1-1; D unresolved. This CDR3 is built from 13 residues. V was pared by 1 base and J by 3 bases, with 6 bases between. Per germline, CDR1 LGHNA and CDR2 YNFKEQ.

CDR3 sequence: CASSSRTSGYRDGDEQYF. CDR3 bases: TGCGCCAGCAGCTCACGGACTAGCGGGTACAGGGACGGCGACGAGCAGTACTTC. This chain connects TRBV5-1 to TRBJ2-7; TRBD2 matches at 11 bases. Germline V gives CDR1 SGHRS, CDR2 YFSETQ. V dropped 3 bases and J dropped 5; count of bases not matched to a gene: 16. The CDR3 has 18 amino acids.

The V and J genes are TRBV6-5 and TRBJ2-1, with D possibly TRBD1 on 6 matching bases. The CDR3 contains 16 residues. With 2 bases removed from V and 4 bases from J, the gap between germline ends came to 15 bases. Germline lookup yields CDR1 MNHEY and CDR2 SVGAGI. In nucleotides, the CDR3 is TGTGCCAGCAGTTACGCCGCCGGGACACCATACAATGAGCAGTTCTTC. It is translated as CASSYAAGTPYNEQFF.

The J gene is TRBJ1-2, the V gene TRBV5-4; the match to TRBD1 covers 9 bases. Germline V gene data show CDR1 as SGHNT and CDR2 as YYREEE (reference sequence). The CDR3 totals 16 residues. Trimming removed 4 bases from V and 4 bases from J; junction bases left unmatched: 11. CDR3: CASSKDRGASSYGYTF. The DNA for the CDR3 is TGTGCCAGCAGCAAGGACAGGGGAGCATCTTCCTATGGCTACACCTTC. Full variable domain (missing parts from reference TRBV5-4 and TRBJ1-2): ETGVTQSPTHLIKTRGQQVTLRCSSQSGHNTVSWYQQALGQGPQFIFQYYREEENGRGNFPPRFSGLQFPNYSSELNVNALELDDSALYLCASSKDRGASSYGYTFGSGTRLTVV.

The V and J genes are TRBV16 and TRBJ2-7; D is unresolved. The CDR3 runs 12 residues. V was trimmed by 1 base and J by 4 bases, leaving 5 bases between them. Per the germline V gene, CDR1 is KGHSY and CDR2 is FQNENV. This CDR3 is CASSQWRYEQYF. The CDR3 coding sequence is TGTGCCAGCAGCCAATGGCGGTACGAGCAGTACTTC.

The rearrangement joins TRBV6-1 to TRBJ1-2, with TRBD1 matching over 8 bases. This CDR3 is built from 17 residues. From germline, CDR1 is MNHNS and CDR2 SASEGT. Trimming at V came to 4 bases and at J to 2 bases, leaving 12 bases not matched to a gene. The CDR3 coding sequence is TGTGCCAGCAGTGCACAACCCGGGACAGGCCGAAACTATGGCTACACCTTC. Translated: CASSAQPGTGRNYGYTF.

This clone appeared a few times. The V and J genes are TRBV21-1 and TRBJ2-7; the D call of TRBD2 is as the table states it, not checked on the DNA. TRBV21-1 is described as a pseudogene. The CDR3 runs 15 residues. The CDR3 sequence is CASTPGTSGSPEQYF. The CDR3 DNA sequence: TGTGCCAGCACCCCGGGGACTAGCGGGAGCCCCGAGCAGTACTTC.

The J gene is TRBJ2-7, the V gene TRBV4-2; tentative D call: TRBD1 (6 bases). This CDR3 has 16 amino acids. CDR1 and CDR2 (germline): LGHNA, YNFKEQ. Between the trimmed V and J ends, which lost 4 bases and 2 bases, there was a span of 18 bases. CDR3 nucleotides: TGTGCCAGCAGCCTCCGACAGGACACTATAACCTACGAGCAGTACTTC. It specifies CASSLRQDTITYEQYF.

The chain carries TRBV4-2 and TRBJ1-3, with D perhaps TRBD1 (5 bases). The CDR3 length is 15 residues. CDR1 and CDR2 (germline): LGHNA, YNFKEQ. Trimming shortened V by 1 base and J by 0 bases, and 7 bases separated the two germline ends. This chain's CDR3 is CASSQGQLSGNTIYF. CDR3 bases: TGTGCCAGCAGCCAAGGACAGCTCTCTGGAAACACCATATATTTT.

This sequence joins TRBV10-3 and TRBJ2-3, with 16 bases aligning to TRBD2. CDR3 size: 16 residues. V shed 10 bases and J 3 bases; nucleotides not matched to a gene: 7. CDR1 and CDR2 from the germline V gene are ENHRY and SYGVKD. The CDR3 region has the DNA TGTGCCACGGGGACTAGCGGGGGGGCCGGAACAGATACGCAGTATTTT. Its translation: CATGTSGGAGTDTQYF.

CDR3 loop: CAWSLGRRFSGANVLTF. The CDR3 nucleotides are TGTGCCTGGAGTCTGGGGCGTCGATTCTCTGGGGCCAACGTCCTGACTTTC. The V gene is TRBV30, the J gene TRBJ2-6; tentatively, D is TRBD1 (5 bases). The CDR3 length is 17 residues. V was pared by 2 bases and J by 0 bases, with 14 bases between. Germline V gives CDR1 GTSNPN, CDR2 SVGIG (reference sequence).

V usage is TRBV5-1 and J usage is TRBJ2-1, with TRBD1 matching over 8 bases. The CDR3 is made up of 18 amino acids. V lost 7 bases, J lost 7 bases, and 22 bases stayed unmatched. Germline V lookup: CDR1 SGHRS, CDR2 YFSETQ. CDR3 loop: CASVTGGVTGGMSNEQFF. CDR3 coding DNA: TGCGCCAGCGTCACTGGTGGGGTTACAGGGGGGATGAGTAATGAGCAGTTCTTC.

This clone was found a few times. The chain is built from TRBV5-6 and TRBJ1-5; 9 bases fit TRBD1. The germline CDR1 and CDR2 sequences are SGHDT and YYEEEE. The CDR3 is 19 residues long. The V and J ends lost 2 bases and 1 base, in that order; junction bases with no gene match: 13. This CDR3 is CASSFTKETGGLSNQPQHF. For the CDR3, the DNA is TGTGCCAGCAGCTTCACAAAAGAAACAGGGGGCCTCAGCAATCAGCCCCAGCATTTT.

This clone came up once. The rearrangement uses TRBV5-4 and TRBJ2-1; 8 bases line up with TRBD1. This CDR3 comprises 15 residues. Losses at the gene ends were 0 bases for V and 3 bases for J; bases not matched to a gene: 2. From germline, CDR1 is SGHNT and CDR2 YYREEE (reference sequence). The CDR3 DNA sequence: TGTGCCAGCAGCTTGGTCGGACAGGGCTACAATGAGCAGTTCTTC. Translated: CASSLVGQGYNEQFF.